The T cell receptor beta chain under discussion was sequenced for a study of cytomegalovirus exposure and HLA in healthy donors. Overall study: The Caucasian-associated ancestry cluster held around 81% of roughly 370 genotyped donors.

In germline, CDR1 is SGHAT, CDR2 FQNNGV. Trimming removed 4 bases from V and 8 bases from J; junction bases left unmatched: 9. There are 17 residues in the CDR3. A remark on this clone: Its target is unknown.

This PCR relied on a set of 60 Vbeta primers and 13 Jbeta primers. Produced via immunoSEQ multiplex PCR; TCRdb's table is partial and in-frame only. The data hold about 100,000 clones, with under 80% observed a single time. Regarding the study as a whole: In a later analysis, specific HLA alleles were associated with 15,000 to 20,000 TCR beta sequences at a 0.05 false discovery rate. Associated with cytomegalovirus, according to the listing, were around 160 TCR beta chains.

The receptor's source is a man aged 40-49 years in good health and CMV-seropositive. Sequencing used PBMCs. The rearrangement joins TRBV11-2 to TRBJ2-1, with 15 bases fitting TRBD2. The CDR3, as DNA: TGTGCCAGCAGCTGGACTAGCGGGGGGGCCGGATTAGATGAGCAGTTCTTC. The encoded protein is CASSWTSGGAGLDEQFF.